The present T cell receptor beta chain was sequenced within a study of PD-1 blockade in classical Hodgkin lymphoma. Germline assignment: CDR1 SGHVS and CDR2 FNYEAQ. This CDR3 has 15 amino acids. Trimming took 0 bases from V and 0 from J, leaving 6 bases between them. Specified time point: newly diagnosed, previously untreated cHL patient sample. Regarding this clone: Antigen: not known.

Whole-study findings and limits: Relapsed/refractory patients reportedly had the lowest baseline TCR diversity, below newly diagnosed patients, who were below healthy donors.

Here immunoSEQ multiplex PCR was the method, and the copy in TCRdb shows in-frame clones only, minus some. The sample yields under 80,000 clones, 93% seen once. The source of this sequence is a human donor with classical Hodgkin lymphoma. This chain links TRBV7-6 with TRBJ1-3; D gene uncertain. The sequenced sample was peripheral blood mononuclear cells (PBMCs). The DNA for the CDR3 is TGTGCCAGCAGCTTAGCCTCAAGCTCTGGAAACACCATATATTTT. This codes for CASSLASSSGNTIYF.